This TCR beta chain was recorded in a study of T cells after yellow fever vaccination. General study points: Weaker in magnitude, the secondary response showed a faster peak on day 5 versus 15. Once the booster was given, most primary-vaccination clones reappeared, at about 96% for CD4 and 88% for CD8. There was a possibility that FACS-sorted repertoires contained abundant clonotypes contaminating from the bulk population.

This clonotype was detected a few times. What it binds is not known. As TCR cDNA was made by 5'RACE template switching, a universal primer site and UMIs were added. TCRdb re-called the 5' RACE reads through MiXCR, storing one row per CDR3 protein. The sample carries some 350,000 distinct CDR3 sequences, roughly 4% recorded once. The germline gives CDR1 SEHNR, CDR2 FQNEAQ (reference sequence). The CDR3 is 14 amino acids. The V end lost 3 bases, the J end lost 2 bases, and 9 bases lay between the germline ends. This sequence joins TRBV7-9 and TRBJ2-3, with TRBD2 as a possible D gene (5 bases). The material sequenced was PBMCs, taken 5 days after the yellow fever booster vaccination. The source of this sequence is a man between 18 and 35 years old who received the YFV17D yellow fever vaccine. CDR3 in DNA: TGTGCCAGCAGCTTTAGCGACTCCACAGATACGCAGTATTTT. This gives the protein CASSFSDSTDTQYF.